Each of the 26 T cell receptor beta chains below was sequenced from the same sample in a study of blood T cell repertoires in COVID-19. Produced via immunoSEQ multiplex PCR; TCRdb's table is partial and in-frame only. This table has tens of thousands of clones, 91% appearing once. Sequences were obtained from peripheral blood. Receptors were obtained from a woman aged 55-69 years with active or convalescent COVID-19.

This chain uses TRBV11-2 with TRBJ2-7; D is possibly TRBD2 (5 bases). CDR1 and CDR2 from the germline V gene are SGHAT and FQNNGV. V lost 5 bases and J lost 4, with 6 bases in between. The CDR3 covers 11 residues. The CDR3 spells CASSRGYEQYF. CDR3 in DNA: TGTGCCAGCAGCCGGGGATACGAGCAGTACTTC.

This chain uses TRBV5-1 with TRBJ2-1, with 10 bases lining up with TRBD2. Germline CDR1 and CDR2: SGHRS and YFSETQ. Germline trimming cut 0 bases from V and 10 bases from J; bases unmatched to any gene: 10. CDR3 length: 16 amino acids. The CDR3 protein is CASSLAASGSSGEQFF. DNA for the CDR3: TGCGCCAGCAGCTTGGCCGCTAGCGGGAGCTCGGGAGAGCAGTTCTTC.

V usage is TRBV7-2 and J usage is TRBJ1-1; D is ambiguous. Trimming took off 3 bases at V and 5 bases at J, with 13 bases between the two ends. Looked up from germline, CDR1 is SGHTA and CDR2 is FQGNSA. This CDR3 spans 14 amino acids. CDR3 DNA sequence: TGTGCCAGCAGCTTCCGGGGAAGCGGGACTGAAGCTTTCTTT. As protein: CASSFRGSGTEAFF.

This clone has a single count. The rearrangement uses TRBV7-9 and TRBJ1-5; 7 nucleotides match TRBD1. Looked up from germline, CDR1 is SEHNR and CDR2 is FQNEAQ (reference sequence). This CDR3 has 16 amino acids. The trim removed 1 base at V and 1 base at J, leaving 4 bases unmatched. CDR3 in amino acids: CASSLGQGVSNQPQHF. Written as DNA, the CDR3 is TGTGCCAGCAGCTTAGGGCAGGGGGTAAGCAATCAGCCCCAGCATTTT.

The V and J genes are TRBV20-1 and TRBJ2-7; no definite D call. Looked up from germline, CDR1 is DFQATT and CDR2 is SNEGSKA (reference sequence). V lost 1 base, J lost 4 bases, and 5 bases lay in between. This CDR3 is built from 11 residues. The CDR3 nucleotides read TGCAGTGCTAGAGTCAGATACGAGCAGTACTTC. It is translated as CSARVRYEQYF.

In nucleotides, the CDR3 is TGTGCCAGCAGCCCGACTAGCGGCCCGTACTACGAGCAGTACTTC. It codes for CASSPTSGPYYEQYF. The V and J genes are TRBV28 and TRBJ2-7; 9 bases are shared with TRBD2. The CDR3 covers 15 residues. V lost 6 bases to trimming and J lost 3 bases; unmatched junction nucleotides: 9. Germline CDR1 and CDR2: MDHEN and SYDVKM.

The genes are TRBV5-1 and TRBJ1-5; TRBD1 matches 8 bases. Unmatched junction bases numbered 8, after V lost 5 bases and J lost 4 bases. The CDR3 contains 15 residues. Germline V CDR1 and CDR2: SGHRS, YFSETQ. CDR3 DNA sequence: TGCGCCAGCAGGGAAACAGGGGGTGGAAATCAGCCCCAGCATTTT. This translates into CASRETGGGNQPQHF.

The V and J genes are TRBV29-1 and TRBJ1-2, with D maybe TRBD1 (5 bases). Trimming left V 3 bases short and J 4 bases short, with 9 bases between. The CDR3 covers 12 residues. Germline lookup yields CDR1 SQVTM and CDR2 ANQGSEA. DNA for the CDR3: TGCAGCGTTGACGGGGGAGGCTATGGCTACACCTTC. This gives the protein CSVDGGGYGYTF.

This chain uses TRBV12-3 or TRBV12-4 with TRBJ2-7; tentatively, D is TRBD1 (6 bases). The V end lost 4 bases, the J end lost 7 bases, and 14 bases lay between the germline ends. There are 13 residues in the CDR3. CDR3 residues: CASSYRVSGEQYF. CDR3 nucleotide sequence: TGTGCCAGCAGTTACAGGGTCTCGGGGGAGCAGTACTTC.

The chain employs TRBV11-2 and TRBJ1-5, with TRBD1 identical over 9 bases. Germline lookup yields CDR1 SGHAT and CDR2 FQNNGV. This CDR3 is built from 15 residues. V lost 3 bases, J lost 6 bases, and 6 bases stayed unmatched. As DNA, the CDR3 is TGTGCCAGCAGCTTGGGACAGGGAATTGCTCAGCCCCAGCATTTT. Protein sequence: CASSLGQGIAQPQHF.

The chain links TRBV10-3 to TRBJ1-3; D is perhaps TRBD1 (5 bases). The CDR3 contains 15 residues. The germline V gene has CDR1 ENHRY and CDR2 SYGVKD. The V end was cut by 3 bases, the J end by 4 bases, with 13 bases between. The CDR3 bases are TGTGCCATCAGTGACGGGGGATTATCCGGAAACACCATATATTTT. Translation: CAISDGGLSGNTIYF.

This clone was detected once. The rearrangement uses TRBV6-1 and TRBJ1-1; tentative D call: TRBD1 (5 bases). Trimming removed 2 bases at V and 7 bases at J, with 8 bases between. Germline-derived CDR1 and CDR2 are MNHNS and SASEGT. There are 12 residues in the CDR3. The CDR3 loop is CASSEYRFEAFF. CDR3 coding DNA: TGTGCCAGCAGTGAATACAGGTTTGAAGCTTTCTTT.

The J gene is TRBJ2-1, the V gene TRBV5-1; 7 bases map to TRBD2. Trimming took 0 bases from V and 5 from J; bases not matched to a gene: 5. Germline-derived CDR1 and CDR2 are SGHRS and YFSETQ. There are 15 residues in the CDR3. The CDR3 sequence is CASSLDSGTHNEQFF. The CDR3 DNA follows: TGCGCCAGCAGCTTGGACAGCGGGACCCACAATGAGCAGTTCTTC.

The J gene is TRBJ2-1, the V gene TRBV7-2; D is uncertain. Germline CDR1 SGHTA, CDR2 FQGNSA. V was pared by 7 bases and J by 0 bases, with 10 bases between. This CDR3 region has 14 residues. The CDR3 DNA is TGTGCCAGCACCTCATCCGGCTCCTACAATGAGCAGTTCTTC. This codes for CASTSSGSYNEQFF.

The chain recombines TRBV6-5 with TRBJ2-7; TRBD2 might be the D (5 bases). Germline CDR1 reads MNHEY; CDR2 reads SVGAGI. The CDR3 covers 16 residues. With 3 bases removed from V and 3 bases from J, the gap between germline ends came to 18 bases. CDR3 sequence reads: CASSYGPGGQVYEQYF. The CDR3 DNA follows: TGTGCCAGCAGTTATGGGCCAGGCGGGCAGGTCTACGAGCAGTACTTC.

V gene TRBV11-2 combines with J gene TRBJ1-1; no reliable D call. V gave up 3 bases and J gave up 5 bases, with 7 bases separating them. The CDR3 sequence is 12 residues long. The germline V gene has CDR1 SGHAT and CDR2 FQNNGV. The CDR3 DNA reads TGTGCCAGCAGCTTGCAGGTGACTGAAGCTTTCTTT. This codes for CASSLQVTEAFF.

The chain joins TRBV19 to TRBJ1-5, with TRBD1 matching over 8 bases. Trimming removed 3 bases from V and 4 bases from J; junction bases left unmatched: 5. The CDR3 is 15 amino acids. Germline assignment: CDR1 LNHDA and CDR2 SQIVND (reference sequence). The CDR3 DNA sequence: TGTGCCAGTAGTATGCTACAGGGGGTTAATCAGCCCCAGCATTTT. Its protein product is CASSMLQGVNQPQHF.

This clone was seen more than once but under ten times. V and J are TRBV4-3 and TRBJ1-6; D uncertain. This CDR3 is built from 17 residues. The V and J ends lost 0 bases and 3 bases respectively, with 12 bases between them. Germline loops: CDR1 LGHNA, CDR2 YSLEER. Here the CDR3 DNA reads TGCGCCAGCAGCCAAGATCATGCGGGAGGCTATAATTCACCCCTCCACTTT. Translating gives CASSQDHAGGYNSPLHF.

The V and J genes are TRBV28 and TRBJ2-2, with 11 bases aligning to TRBD2. CDR1 is MDHEN, CDR2 SYDVKM, per germline. Trimming removed 7 bases from V and 6 bases from J; junction bases left unmatched: 7. There are 15 residues in the CDR3. CDR3: CASKGLAGGAGELFF. CDR3 in DNA: TGTGCCAGCAAGGGGCTAGCGGGAGGTGCCGGGGAGCTGTTTTTT. The whole variable domain, filled in from reference TRBV28 and TRBJ2-2, reads DVKVTQSSRYLVKRTGEKVFLECVQDMDHENMFWYRQDPGLGLRLIYFSYDVKMKEKGDIPEGYSVSREKKERFSLILESASTNQTSMYLCASKGLAGGAGELFFGEGSRLTVL.

This sequence joins TRBV2 and TRBJ1-5, with D tentatively TRBD1 (5 bases). V lost 5 bases, J lost 1 base, and 12 bases lay in between. The CDR3 runs to 15 residues. The germline V gene has CDR1 SNHLY and CDR2 FYNNEI. Here the CDR3 reads CASSPDSLSNQPQHF. In DNA, the CDR3 is TGTGCCAGCAGTCCCGACAGTTTGAGCAATCAGCCCCAGCATTTT.

V is TRBV5-4 and J is TRBJ2-4; TRBD2 matches 13 bases. Germline CDR1 reads SGHNT; CDR2 reads YYREEE (reference sequence). The trim removed 4 bases at V and 0 bases at J, leaving 10 bases unmatched. The CDR3 runs 19 residues. The CDR3 here is CASSRTGTSGILAKNIQYF. CDR3 in DNA: TGTGCCAGCAGCCGGACCGGGACTAGCGGGATTCTAGCCAAAAACATTCAGTACTTC.

The chain carries TRBV15 and TRBJ1-4; D possibly corresponds to TRBD1 (6 bases). The ends were cut back, 4 bases at V and 1 base at J, with 7 bases in the middle. From germline, CDR1 is LNHNV and CDR2 YYDKDF (reference sequence). The CDR3 has 14 amino acids. The CDR3 protein is CATSTGETNEKLFF. CDR3 nucleotide sequence: TGTGCCACCAGCACAGGGGAAACTAATGAAAAACTGTTTTTT.

This chain links TRBV19 with TRBJ1-5; 7 bases are shared with TRBD1. Germline V gives CDR1 LNHDA, CDR2 SQIVND (reference sequence). V was pared by 5 bases and J by 4 bases, with 8 bases of the junction left unmatched. The CDR3 sequence is 15 residues long. The CDR3 loop is CASSPTTGSNQPQHF. As DNA, the CDR3 is TGTGCCAGTAGTCCGACGACAGGGTCTAATCAGCCCCAGCATTTT. Using reference TRBV19 and TRBJ1-5 for the parts outside the CDR3, the full variable domain is DGGITQSPKYLFRKEGQNVTLSCEQNLNHDAMYWYRQDPGQGLRLIYYSQIVNDFQKGDIAEGYSVSREKKESFPLTVTSAQKNPTAFYLCASSPTTGSNQPQHFGDGTRLSIL.

This clone was seen only a few times. The chain joins TRBV30 to TRBJ1-5; TRBD1 matches 7 bases. V lost 3 bases and J lost 6; bases outside the gene matches: 5. In germline, CDR1 is GTSNPN, CDR2 SVGIG (reference sequence). The length of the CDR3 is 13 residues. The CDR3 spells CAWRETGAQPQHF. The CDR3 DNA reads TGTGCCTGGAGGGAAACAGGGGCTCAGCCCCAGCATTTT.

This sequence joins TRBV5-1 and TRBJ2-7; D possibly corresponds to TRBD1 (5 bases). Deletions cut 0 bases from V and 5 bases from J, with 6 bases between. The length of the CDR3 is 12 residues. CDR1 is SGHRS, CDR2 YFSETQ, per germline. The CDR3 protein is CASSLEGNEQYF. The CDR3 DNA reads TGCGCCAGCAGCTTGGAGGGGAACGAGCAGTACTTC.

The chain carries TRBV28 and TRBJ2-2, with TRBD2 matching over 8 bases. This CDR3 is built from 14 residues. Trimming at V came to 6 bases and at J to 7 bases, leaving 7 bases not matched to a gene. The germline gives CDR1 MDHEN, CDR2 SYDVKM. CDR3 in amino acids: CASRNSGTVGELFF. CDR3 nucleotide sequence: TGTGCCAGCAGAAATAGCGGGACGGTCGGGGAGCTGTTTTTT. The whole variable domain, filled in from reference TRBV28 and TRBJ2-2, reads DVKVTQSSRYLVKRTGEKVFLECVQDMDHENMFWYRQDPGLGLRLIYFSYDVKMKEKGDIPEGYSVSREKKERFSLILESASTNQTSMYLCASRNSGTVGELFFGEGSRLTVL.